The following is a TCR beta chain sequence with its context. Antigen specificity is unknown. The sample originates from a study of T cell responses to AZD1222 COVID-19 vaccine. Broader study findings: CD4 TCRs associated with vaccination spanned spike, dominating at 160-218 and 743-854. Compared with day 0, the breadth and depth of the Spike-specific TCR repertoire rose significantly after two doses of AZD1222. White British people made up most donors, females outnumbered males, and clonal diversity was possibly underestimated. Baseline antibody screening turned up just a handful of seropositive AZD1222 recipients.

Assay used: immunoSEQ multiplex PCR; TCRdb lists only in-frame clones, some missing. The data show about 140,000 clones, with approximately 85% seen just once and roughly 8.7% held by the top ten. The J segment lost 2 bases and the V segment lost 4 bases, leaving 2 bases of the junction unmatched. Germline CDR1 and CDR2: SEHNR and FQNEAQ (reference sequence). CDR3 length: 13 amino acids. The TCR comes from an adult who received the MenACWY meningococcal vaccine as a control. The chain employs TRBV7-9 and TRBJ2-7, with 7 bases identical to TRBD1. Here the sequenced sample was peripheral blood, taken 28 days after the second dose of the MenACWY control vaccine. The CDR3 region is CASSWDRAYEQYV. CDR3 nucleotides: TGTGCCAGCAGCTGGGACAGAGCCTACGAGCAGTACGTC.